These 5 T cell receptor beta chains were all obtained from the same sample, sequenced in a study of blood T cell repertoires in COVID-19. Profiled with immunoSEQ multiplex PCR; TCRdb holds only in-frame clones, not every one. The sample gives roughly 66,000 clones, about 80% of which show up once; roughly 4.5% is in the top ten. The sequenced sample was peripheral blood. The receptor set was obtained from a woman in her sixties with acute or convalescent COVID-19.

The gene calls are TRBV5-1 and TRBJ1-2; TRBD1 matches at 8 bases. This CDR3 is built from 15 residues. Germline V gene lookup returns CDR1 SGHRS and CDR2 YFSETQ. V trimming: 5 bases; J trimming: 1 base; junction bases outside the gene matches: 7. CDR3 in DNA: TGCGCCAGCAGGCCTGCCGGGACAGGTAACTATGGCTACACCTTC. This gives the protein CASRPAGTGNYGYTF.

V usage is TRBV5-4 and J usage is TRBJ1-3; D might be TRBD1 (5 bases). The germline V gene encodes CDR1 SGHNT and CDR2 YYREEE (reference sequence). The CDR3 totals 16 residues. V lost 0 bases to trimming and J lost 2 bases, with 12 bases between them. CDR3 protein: CASSLAGEGAGNTIYF. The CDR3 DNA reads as TGTGCCAGCAGCTTGGCGGGGGAGGGCGCTGGAAACACCATATATTTT.

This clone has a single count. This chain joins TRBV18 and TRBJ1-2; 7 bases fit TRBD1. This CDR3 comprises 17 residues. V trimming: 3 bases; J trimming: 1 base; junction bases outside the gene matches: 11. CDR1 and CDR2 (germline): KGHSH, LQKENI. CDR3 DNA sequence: TGTGCCAGCTCACCTGATAATCTGCACAGGGGTAACTATGGCTACACCTTC. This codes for CASSPDNLHRGNYGYTF.

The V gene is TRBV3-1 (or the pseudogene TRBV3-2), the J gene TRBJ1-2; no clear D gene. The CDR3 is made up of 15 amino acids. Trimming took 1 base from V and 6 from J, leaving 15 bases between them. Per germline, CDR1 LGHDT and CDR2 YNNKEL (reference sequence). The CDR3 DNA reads TGTGCCAGCAGCCAAGCCAGTCTGCCTTTAAATGGCTACACCTTC. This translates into CASSQASLPLNGYTF.

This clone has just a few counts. The CDR3 reads CASTDREDLGGYTF. The CDR3 DNA follows: TGTGCCAGTACCGACAGGGAGGATTTAGGTGGCTACACCTTC. J is TRBJ1-2 and V is TRBV19, with 7 bases fitting TRBD1. The CDR3 covers 14 residues. V shed 7 bases, J shed 7 bases, and the junction held 12 bases outside the gene matches. Germline V gene data show CDR1 as LNHDA and CDR2 as SQIVND (reference sequence).